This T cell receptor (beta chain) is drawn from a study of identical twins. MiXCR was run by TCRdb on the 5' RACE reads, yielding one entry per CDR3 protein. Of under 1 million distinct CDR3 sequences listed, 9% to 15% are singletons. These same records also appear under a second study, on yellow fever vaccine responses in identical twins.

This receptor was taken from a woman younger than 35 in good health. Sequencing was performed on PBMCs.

CDR3 residues: CATSDSGTGQGYGYTF. The CDR3, as DNA: TGTGCCACCAGTGATTCGGGCACCGGACAGGGGTATGGCTACACCTTC. This sequence joins TRBV24-1 and TRBJ1-2; 9 nucleotides agree with TRBD1. Germline lookup yields CDR1 KGHDR and CDR2 SFDVKD. With 2 bases clipped from V and 5 bases from J, the junction kept 8 bases outside the gene matches. This CDR3 region has 16 residues.